These 3 T cell receptor beta chains were sequenced from one sample in a study of T cells in Graves' hyperthyroidism and ophthalmopathy. RNA transcripts served as the template for amplifying TCR beta CDR3 regions. The primer set for the first-round RT-PCR of the TCR CDR3 was HTBI. TCRdb redid the calling of the multiplex PCR reads with MiXCR, one entry per CDR3 protein. The table has 550,000 to 700,000 distinct CDR3 sequences, under 15% seen once. The specimen was blood. The receptor set was obtained from a middle-aged woman with Graves' ophthalmopathy.

This clonotype has ten or more counts. The chain has TRBV6-5 and TRBJ2-2; D remains unclear. There are 17 residues in the CDR3. In germline, CDR1 is MNHEY, CDR2 SVGAGI. Trimming removed 1 base from V and 0 bases from J, with 12 bases in between. The CDR3 DNA is TGTGCCAGCAGTTACTTCAGCTTACTAACGAACACCGGGGAGCTGTTTTTT. Amino acid sequence: CASSYFSLLTNTGELFF.

This clonotype has ten or more counts. The V gene is TRBV20-1, the J gene TRBJ2-5, with 10 nucleotides matching TRBD2. This CDR3 has 15 residues. The junction had 11 bases not matched to a gene; V was cut back by 4 bases and J by 6 bases. Germline assignment: CDR1 DFQATT and CDR2 SNEGSKA (reference sequence). CDR3 amino acids: CSANDPGLARKTQYF. CDR3 bases: TGCAGTGCTAACGACCCGGGACTAGCGAGGAAGACCCAGTACTTC.

This clonotype was observed many times. The chain couples TRBV6-5 to TRBJ2-7; possibly TRBD1 for D (5 bases). V lost 2 bases, J lost 3 bases, and 11 bases lay in between. This CDR3 has 14 residues. CDR1 and CDR2 from the germline V gene are MNHEY and SVGAGI. CDR3 protein: CASSYTQGSYEQYF. The DNA of the CDR3 is TGTGCCAGCAGTTACACCCAGGGAAGCTACGAGCAGTACTTC.